Shown below are 30 T cell receptor beta chains from a single sample sequenced in a study of blood T cell repertoires in COVID-19. Profiling relied on immunoSEQ multiplex PCR, and the TCRdb table lists in-frame clones only, not all of them. The sample holds about 220,000 clones, roughly four fifths seen once. The sample was PBMCs or T cells enriched from blood (not recorded which). The receptors originated from a woman in her forties or fifties who had been exposed to COVID-19.

The genes are TRBV3-1 (or the pseudogene TRBV3-2) and TRBJ2-3, with 9 bases lining up with TRBD1. Germline V gives CDR1 LGHDT, CDR2 YNNKEL (reference sequence). After removal of 7 bases from V and 9 bases from J, the junction contained 8 bases not matched to a gene. The CDR3 extends over 13 amino acids. This CDR3 reads CASTTDRGGTQYF. The CDR3 DNA reads TGTGCCAGCACCACGGACAGGGGAGGAACGCAGTATTTT.

This clone occurred a few times. The genes are TRBV25-1 and TRBJ1-1, with D perhaps TRBD1 (6 bases). The CDR3 extends over 12 amino acids. Trimming shortened V by 8 bases and J by 6 bases, and 13 bases separated the two germline ends. Germline V gene lookup returns CDR1 MGHDK and CDR2 SYGVNS. For the CDR3, the DNA is TGTGCCAGCTCTCAGGGGTTGTCTGAAGCTTTCTTT. Translating gives CASSQGLSEAFF.

This clone appeared once. The chain combines TRBV6-4 with TRBJ1-2, with 7 bases lining up with TRBD1. This CDR3 contains 15 residues. CDR1 and CDR2 from the germline V gene are MRHNA and SNTAGT. The V gene end was trimmed by 5 bases and the J gene end by 4 bases; junction bases not matched to a gene: 10. Written as DNA, the CDR3 is TGTGCCAGCAGTACCCTCGCGGGACAGACCTATGGCTACACCTTC. Encoded protein: CASSTLAGQTYGYTF.

This chain links TRBV5-5 with TRBJ1-1, with TRBD1 matching 10 bases. J lost 0 bases, V lost 4 bases, and 9 bases had no gene match. The CDR3 spans 17 residues. Germline loops: CDR1 SGHKS, CDR2 YYEKEE (reference sequence). The CDR3 reads CASSPRTGGIMNTEAFF. The CDR3, as DNA: TGTGCCAGCAGCCCACGGACAGGGGGAATAATGAACACTGAAGCTTTCTTT.

The chain combines TRBV5-1 with TRBJ1-3, with 8 bases fitting TRBD1. Germline trimming cut 2 bases from V and 5 bases from J; bases unmatched to any gene: 6. The CDR3 runs 15 residues. The germline gives CDR1 SGHRS, CDR2 YFSETQ. This CDR3 is CASSFGTGGRNTIYF. In DNA form, the CDR3 reads TGCGCCAGCAGCTTTGGGACAGGCGGGAGAAACACCATATATTTT. The whole variable domain, filled in from reference TRBV5-1 and TRBJ1-3, reads KAGVTQTPRYLIKTRGQQVTLSCSPISGHRSVSWYQQTPGQGLQFLFEYFSETQRNKGNFPGRFSGRQFSNSRSEMNVSTLELGDSALYLCASSFGTGGRNTIYFGEGSWLTVV.

The CDR3 DNA is TGTGCCAGCTCACCGCCGGGACTCCGCACCACAGATACGCAGTATTTT. This codes for CASSPPGLRTTDTQYF. The rearrangement links TRBV18 to TRBJ2-3, with a tentative D call TRBD2 (6 bases). Germline V gives CDR1 KGHSH, CDR2 LQKENI. This CDR3 is 16 amino acids long. V lost 3 bases and J lost 2, with 15 bases in between.

The rearrangement links TRBV19 to TRBJ1-6; TRBD1 is a possible D gene (6 bases). Germline CDR1 LNHDA, CDR2 SQIVND (reference sequence). The V end lost 4 bases, the J end lost 1 base, and 11 bases lay between the germline ends. There are 16 residues in the CDR3. This chain's CDR3 is CASSTGDRSYNSPLHF. The CDR3 bases are TGTGCCAGTAGTACAGGGGATCGATCCTATAATTCACCCCTCCACTTT.

CDR3 bases: TGTGCCAGCAGCTCTGAAAACGTACTCCGAGATACGCAGTATTTT. Its translation: CASSSENVLRDTQYF. The chain joins TRBV11-1 to TRBJ2-3; D remains ambiguous. V was trimmed by 4 bases and J by 5 bases, leaving 16 bases between them. This CDR3 has 15 residues. Germline CDR1 reads SGHAT; CDR2 reads FQDESV (reference sequence).

The V call is TRBV7-3, the J call TRBJ2-1; the D gene is possibly TRBD2 (6 bases). V was trimmed by 5 bases and J by 5 bases, leaving 10 bases between them. Germline values: CDR1 SGHTA, CDR2 FQGTGA. The CDR3 is 13 residues long. Written as DNA, the CDR3 is TGTGCCAGCAGCCGGACTACAAACAATGAGCAGTTCTTC. Translation gives CASSRTTNNEQFF.

This clone was detected only once. The genes are TRBV5-1 and TRBJ2-3; TRBD2 aligns across 8 bases. V lost 5 bases and J lost 4; bases outside the gene matches: 12. CDR3 length: 16 amino acids. The germline V gene has CDR1 SGHRS and CDR2 YFSETQ. The CDR3 nucleotides read TGCGCCAGCAGGGCTGCCAACGGGGGGGCATCAGATACGCAGTATTTT. Translated: CASRAANGGASDTQYF.

This chain connects TRBV25-1 to TRBJ2-4; D is perhaps TRBD1 (7 bases). This CDR3 spans 16 amino acids. Germline-derived CDR1 and CDR2 are MGHDK and SYGVNS. V lost 3 bases, J lost 8 bases, and 20 bases lay in between. CDR3 sequence reads: CASSDDSGTRGDIQYF. The DNA of the CDR3 is TGTGCCAGCAGTGACGATTCCGGGACCAGGGGGGACATTCAGTACTTC.

The genes are TRBV5-1 and TRBJ2-5; 11 bases line up with TRBD2. Germline CDR1 and CDR2: SGHRS and YFSETQ. The length of the CDR3 is 17 residues. The V and J ends lost 1 base and 5 bases, in that order; junction bases with no gene match: 10. CDR3 amino acids: CASSLFTPLAGEETQYF. The CDR3 DNA follows: TGCGCCAGCAGCTTGTTCACCCCACTAGCGGGGGAGGAGACCCAGTACTTC.

The genes are TRBV12-3 or TRBV12-4 and TRBJ2-1, with D perhaps matching TRBD2 (6 bases). The CDR3 runs to 13 residues. V lost 5 bases and J 8 bases, leaving 13 bases between the germline ends. The CDR3 loop is CASSQDGGDEQFF. As DNA, the CDR3 is TGTGCCAGCAGTCAGGACGGAGGGGATGAGCAGTTCTTC.

This clone showed up just once. The chain uses TRBV9 and TRBJ1-1; no definite D call. Germline CDR1 and CDR2: SGDLS and YYNGEE. V was shortened by 3 bases and J by 7 bases, with 16 bases between the two germline ends. The CDR3 loop spans 14 amino acids. Here the CDR3 reads CASSARTDNDEAFF. The CDR3 DNA is TGTGCCAGCAGCGCTAGAACGGATAATGATGAAGCTTTCTTT. The full variable domain, completed using reference TRBV9 and TRBJ1-1, is DSGVTQTPKHLITATGQRVTLRCSPRSGDLSVYWYQQSLDQGLQFLIQYYNGEERAKGNILERFSAQQFPDLHSELNLSSLELGDSALYFCASSARTDNDEAFFGQGTRLTVV.

This chain links TRBV30 with TRBJ2-3; D is ambiguous. Trimming pared 4 bases from V and 2 bases from J, leaving 7 bases between. Germline CDR1 GTSNPN, CDR2 SVGIG (reference sequence). The CDR3 consists of 12 residues. The CDR3 here is CAWTENTDTQYF. The CDR3 coding sequence is TGTGCCTGGACCGAGAACACAGATACGCAGTATTTT.

V gene TRBV6-1 combines with J gene TRBJ1-1; D is possibly TRBD1 (5 bases). Germline CDR1 MNHNS, CDR2 SASEGT. Trimming pared 2 bases from V and 4 bases from J, leaving 11 bases between. The CDR3 covers 14 residues. The CDR3 bases are TGTGCCAGCAGTGAAACTTTGGGGGGCACTGAAGCTTTCTTT. It encodes CASSETLGGTEAFF.

The rearrangement uses TRBV10-3 and TRBJ1-1, with D perhaps TRBD1 (6 bases). Deletions cut 3 bases from V and 1 base from J, with 9 bases between. The CDR3 sequence is 14 residues long. Germline CDR1 is ENHRY and CDR2 is SYGVKD. CDR3 loop: CAISEQGANTEAFF. In DNA, the CDR3 is TGTGCCATCAGTGAACAGGGAGCGAACACTGAAGCTTTCTTT.

The chain combines TRBV29-1 with TRBJ1-2; possibly TRBD1 for D (5 bases). The germline CDR1 and CDR2 sequences are SQVTM and ANQGSEA. The CDR3 is made up of 15 amino acids. V was pared by 3 bases and J by 0 bases, with 14 bases between. CDR3: CSVDARQPPNYGYTF. CDR3 DNA: TGCAGCGTTGACGCCCGACAGCCCCCTAACTATGGCTACACCTTC.

The CDR3 DNA is TGTGCCAGCAGCTCCCGGGGGGGAGGTAGGACTGAAGCTTTCTTT. This codes for CASSSRGGGRTEAFF. This rearrangement joins TRBV5-5 to TRBJ1-1; TRBD1 might be the D (5 bases). From germline, CDR1 is SGHKS and CDR2 YYEKEE (reference sequence). The CDR3 totals 15 residues. Trimming shortened V by 3 bases and J by 5 bases, and 17 bases separated the two germline ends.

V and J are TRBV5-1 and TRBJ1-1; 7 bases fit TRBD1. The CDR3 runs 15 residues. The J segment lost 3 bases and the V segment lost 6 bases, leaving 11 bases of the junction unmatched. In germline, CDR1 is SGHRS, CDR2 YFSETQ. The CDR3 sequence: CASKGTVRSDTEAFF. The CDR3 nucleotides read TGCGCCAGCAAAGGGACAGTTCGGTCGGACACTGAAGCTTTCTTT. The whole variable domain, remainder taken from reference TRBV5-1 and TRBJ1-1, is KAGVTQTPRYLIKTRGQQVTLSCSPISGHRSVSWYQQTPGQGLQFLFEYFSETQRNKGNFPGRFSGRQFSNSRSEMNVSTLELGDSALYLCASKGTVRSDTEAFFGQGTRLTVV.

In DNA, the CDR3 is TGTGCCAGCAGTGTAGTGCGACAGGGGGCGCGAGGTACGGAGACCCAGTACTTC. Its translation: CASSVVRQGARGTETQYF. This chain links TRBV2 with TRBJ2-5, with TRBD1 matching over 10 bases. The CDR3 runs 18 residues. In germline, CDR1 is SNHLY, CDR2 FYNNEI. V was clipped by 4 bases and J by 5 bases; unmatched bases: 16.

CDR3 DNA: TGCAGCGTTGACTCGGCGGGGGGAGATACGCAGTATTTT. Translation: CSVDSAGGDTQYF. This chain uses TRBV29-1 with TRBJ2-3, with 8 nucleotides matching TRBD2. J lost 5 bases, V lost 3 bases, and 4 bases had no gene match. CDR1 is SQVTM and CDR2 is ANQGSEA in the germline V gene. The CDR3 runs to 13 residues.

The chain carries TRBV6-5 and TRBJ2-3; TRBD2 matches 9 bases. The CDR3 spans 13 residues. The V segment lost 7 bases and the J segment 5 bases; nucleotides outside the gene matches: 4. Germline loops: CDR1 MNHEY, CDR2 SVGAGI. The CDR3 reads CASTAGGQDTQYF. The CDR3 bases are TGTGCCAGCACGGCGGGGGGGCAAGATACGCAGTATTTT.

The J gene is TRBJ1-1, the V gene TRBV29-1; 7 nucleotides agree with TRBD1. This CDR3 is built from 13 residues. Germline CDR1 and CDR2: SQVTM and ANQGSEA. The junction had 4 bases not matched to a gene; V was cut back by 0 bases and J by 6 bases. This CDR3 reads CSVEDQGGPEAFF. CDR3 bases: TGCAGCGTTGAAGATCAAGGGGGCCCTGAAGCTTTCTTT.

V and J are TRBV2 and TRBJ1-3; D remains ambiguous. Germline lookup yields CDR1 SNHLY and CDR2 FYNNEI. This CDR3 region has 14 residues. With 1 base removed from V and 8 bases from J, the gap between germline ends came to 12 bases. CDR3 region: CASSEGRTGDTIYF. The CDR3 region has the DNA TGTGCCAGCAGTGAAGGCAGGACGGGAGACACCATATATTTT. The entire variable domain, with the rest obtained from reference TRBV2 and TRBJ1-3, is as follows: EPEVTQTPSHQVTQMGQEVILRCVPISNHLYFYWYRQILGQKVEFLVSFYNNEISEKSEIFDDQFSVERPDGSNFTLKIRSTKLEDSAMYFCASSEGRTGDTIYFGEGSWLTVV.

The gene calls are TRBV6-2 or TRBV6-3 and TRBJ1-2; 10 bases map to TRBD1. Per the germline V gene, CDR1 is MNHEY and CDR2 is SVGEGT. V shed 4 bases and J 3 bases; nucleotides not matched to a gene: 8. The CDR3 extends over 16 amino acids. The CDR3 nucleotides read TGTGCCAGCAGTTCCTTATCGGGACAGGGGCACTATGGCTACACCTTC. Translation gives CASSSLSGQGHYGYTF.

This clone is a singleton in its sample. The chain combines TRBV13 with TRBJ2-7, with TRBD1 identical over 11 bases. Per the germline V gene, CDR1 is PRHDT and CDR2 is FYEKMQ (reference sequence). The J segment lost 4 bases and the V segment lost 5 bases, leaving 7 bases of the junction unmatched. This CDR3 has 15 residues. Here the CDR3 reads CASSGGTGGPYEQYF. The CDR3 coding sequence is TGTGCCAGCAGCGGAGGGACAGGGGGGCCATACGAGCAGTACTTC.

V and J are TRBV5-4 and TRBJ1-3, with 8 bases aligning to TRBD1. Germline CDR1 is SGHNT and CDR2 is YYREEE (reference sequence). With V trimmed by 3 bases and J by 0 bases, 14 bases remained unmatched. The CDR3 is made up of 19 amino acids. In DNA form, the CDR3 reads TGTGCCAGCAGCTGGGACGCGCGACAGGGGAGTTCCTCTGGAAACACCATATATTTT. This encodes CASSWDARQGSSSGNTIYF.

CDR3 DNA: TGTGCCAGCTCACCGACGGGAGGGACAGAAGGCTACACCTTC. Amino acids: CASSPTGGTEGYTF. This chain links TRBV18 with TRBJ1-2; TRBD1 agrees at 7 bases. Germline V CDR1 and CDR2: KGHSH, LQKENI. The CDR3 has 14 residues. J gave up 8 bases and V 3 bases, and 9 bases lay outside the gene matches.

This clone was seen only a few times. The CDR3 DNA reads as TGTGCCAGCAGTTACCCAGGGGGCTACGAGCAGTACTTC. Amino acids: CASSYPGGYEQYF. The V and J genes are TRBV6-2 or TRBV6-3 and TRBJ2-7, with TRBD1 matching over 7 bases. The length of the CDR3 is 13 residues. Trimming took 2 bases from V and 3 from J; bases not matched to a gene: 1. The germline V gene encodes CDR1 MNHEY and CDR2 SVGEGT.